The rows below give T cell receptor beta chains drawn from one sample of a study of human T cells and chemical hapten exposure. MiXCR, applied by TCRdb to the RACE reads, yields one record per CDR3 protein. Of more than 300,000 distinct CDR3 sequences detected, 4.5% to 7% appear once; the ten largest clones hold around 8%. The material was whole blood, obtained in connection with sensitization to the hapten diphenylcyclopropenone (DPC). The receptors were gathered from a woman aged 18-29 years with alopecia areata. Some clones in this sample may be carry-over from other donors' samples. CDR3s leave out the opening cysteine and the closing phenylalanine or tryptophan. A D gene is named only where the DNA matches it firmly.

v_call: TRBV6-1
j_call: TRBJ2-3
d_call: TRBD2
cdr3_aa: ASSLLAGATDTQY

v_call: TRBV29-1
j_call: TRBJ1-4
d_call: -
cdr3_aa: SVGRGREKLF

v_call: TRBV20-1
j_call: TRBJ2-2
d_call: -
cdr3_aa: SASSGVTGELF

v_call: TRBV9
j_call: TRBJ2-5
d_call: TRBD1
cdr3_aa: ASSRMQGTGETQY

v_call: TRBV7-9
j_call: TRBJ1-3
d_call: -
cdr3_aa: ASSLAIPGGSGNTIY

v_call: TRBV4-2
j_call: TRBJ2-1
d_call: TRBD1
cdr3_aa: ASSRFGQGEVRNEQF

v_call: TRBV3-1
j_call: TRBJ2-3
d_call: TRBD2
cdr3_aa: ASSLGLAGGRDTQY

v_call: TRBV5-6
j_call: TRBJ1-3
d_call: TRBD1
cdr3_aa: ASSPGGAGNTIY

v_call: TRBV5-1
j_call: TRBJ1-1
d_call: -
cdr3_aa: ASTQQEGSHTEAF

v_call: TRBV7-9
j_call: TRBJ2-3
d_call: -
cdr3_aa: ASSLPRNTDTQY

v_call: TRBV11-2
j_call: TRBJ1-2
d_call: -
cdr3_aa: ASSRYEYGYT

v_call: TRBV20-1
j_call: TRBJ1-5
d_call: -
cdr3_aa: SASAGSNQPQH

v_call: TRBV5-1
j_call: TRBJ2-7
d_call: TRBD2
cdr3_aa: ASSRGLAGAGPYEQY

v_call: TRBV2
j_call: TRBJ2-7
d_call: -
cdr3_aa: ASSPQGHEQY

v_call: TRBV4-3
j_call: TRBJ2-3
d_call: -
cdr3_aa: ASSQEGSGTDTQY

v_call: TRBV4-1
j_call: TRBJ2-3
d_call: -
cdr3_aa: ASSPVPHSTDTQY